The 2 T cell receptor beta chains given below trace back to one sample, sequenced in a study of monozygotic twins with cystic fibrosis. The method was immunoSEQ multiplex PCR; TCRdb's version includes in-frame clones alone and lacks a portion of them. The data contain around 34,000 clones, more than 55% of them seen just once; the ten biggest clones take up 0.7% to 1%. Sequenced: blood. Every receptor here comes from a girl between 5 and 17 years old with cystic fibrosis.

This clone was recorded only once. The V call is TRBV18, the J call TRBJ2-1; possible D gene TRBD2, 5 bases. Germline CDR1 and CDR2: KGHSH and LQKENI. The CDR3 contains 14 residues. Between the trimmed V and J ends, which lost 3 bases and 9 bases, there was a span of 15 bases. CDR3 coding DNA: TGTGCCAGCTCACCTCCCTCCAGCGCGGGTGAGCAGTTCTTC. Protein sequence: CASSPPSSAGEQFF.

The chain employs TRBV7-2 and TRBJ2-3, with D perhaps matching TRBD1 (6 bases). The germline V gene encodes CDR1 SGHTA and CDR2 FQGNSA. V lost 3 bases and J lost 4, with 17 bases in between. CDR3 length equals 16 residues. The CDR3 region has the DNA TGTGCCAGCAGCTTTAGGGTGGGGGCGCGCCCAGATACGCAGTATTTT. Translating it yields CASSFRVGARPDTQYF.